This entry lists 7 T cell receptor beta chains sequenced from one sample in a study of cytomegalovirus exposure and HLA in healthy donors. PCR was performed using 60 Vbeta and 13 Jbeta primers. Libraries were prepared by immunoSEQ multiplex PCR; TCRdb keeps only in-frame clonotypes and omits some of them. Of about 90,000 clones in the sample, just under 90% were seen once. Sequenced material: PBMCs. The receptors here all came from a young man in good health and CMV-seronegative.

The V and J genes are TRBV7-3 and TRBJ2-3; D is uncertain. This CDR3 is built from 14 residues. Germline loops: CDR1 SGHTA, CDR2 FQGTGA. Trimming pared 3 bases from V and 0 bases from J, leaving 7 bases between. This chain's CDR3 is CASSLSRSTDTQYF. The CDR3 nucleotides read TGTGCCAGCAGCTTGTCGCGGAGCACAGATACGCAGTATTTT.

V gene TRBV10-1 combines with J gene TRBJ2-7; 9 nucleotides match TRBD1. V lost 7 bases and J lost 3; bases outside the gene matches: 10. The CDR3 runs 15 residues. Germline CDR1 reads WNHNN; CDR2 reads SYGVQD (reference sequence). As DNA, the CDR3 is TGCGCCAGCAATTGGGGGACAGGGAAAGACTACGAGCAGTACTTC. This encodes CASNWGTGKDYEQYF.

This clone was counted a single time. The chain recombines TRBV7-9 with TRBJ2-1, with D possibly TRBD2 on 6 matching bases. The V and J ends lost 5 bases and 9 bases respectively, with 14 bases between them. Looked up from germline, CDR1 is SEHNR and CDR2 is FQNEAQ (reference sequence). There are 13 residues in the CDR3. CDR3 in DNA: TGTGCCAGCAGCCCGACTAGTAATGCTGAGCAGTTCTTC. The encoded protein is CASSPTSNAEQFF.

The chain couples TRBV28 to TRBJ1-3, with TRBD1 matching over 9 bases. Unmatched junction bases numbered 5, after V lost 6 bases and J lost 5 bases. The germline V gene has CDR1 MDHEN and CDR2 SYDVKM. CDR3 length: 14 residues. CDR3: CASSQGQGRNTIYF. The CDR3 coding sequence is TGTGCCAGCAGCCAGGGACAGGGTCGAAACACCATATATTTT.

The V and J genes are TRBV7-9 and TRBJ1-2; 9 positions match TRBD1. J lost 7 bases, V lost 5 bases, and 17 bases had no gene match. CDR1 SEHNR and CDR2 FQNEAQ come from the germline V gene (reference sequence). This CDR3 has 17 amino acids. This CDR3 is CASSPTSRDRARFGYTF. In DNA form, the CDR3 reads TGTGCCAGCAGCCCTACGTCCCGGGACAGGGCTCGTTTTGGCTACACCTTC. Drawing the rest from reference TRBV7-9 and TRBJ1-2, the complete variable domain is DTGVSQNPRHKITKRGQNVTFRCDPISEHNRLYWYRQTLGQGPEFLTYFQNEAQLEKSRLLSDRFSAERPKGSFSTLEIQRTEQGDSAMYLCASSPTSRDRARFGYTFGSGTRLTVV.

The chain carries TRBV6-1 and TRBJ1-1, with TRBD1 matching over 8 bases. The V and J ends lost 7 bases and 5 bases, in that order; junction bases with no gene match: 6. Germline V gene sequence: CDR1 MNHNS, CDR2 SASEGT. This CDR3 has 13 amino acids. The CDR3 bases are TGTGCCAGCACGGACAGGGTCAAAACTGAAGCTTTCTTT. It translates to CASTDRVKTEAFF.

The genes are TRBV28 and TRBJ2-5; possibly TRBD1 for D (5 bases). The J call is doubtful: the DNA matches TRBJ2-7 better. The CDR3 runs to 14 residues. Germline CDR1 reads MDHEN; CDR2 reads SYDVKM. The CDR3 DNA follows: TGTGCCAGCAGTTTACTCTGGGGCACCTACGAGCAGTACTTC. Residues: CASSLLWGTYEQYF.